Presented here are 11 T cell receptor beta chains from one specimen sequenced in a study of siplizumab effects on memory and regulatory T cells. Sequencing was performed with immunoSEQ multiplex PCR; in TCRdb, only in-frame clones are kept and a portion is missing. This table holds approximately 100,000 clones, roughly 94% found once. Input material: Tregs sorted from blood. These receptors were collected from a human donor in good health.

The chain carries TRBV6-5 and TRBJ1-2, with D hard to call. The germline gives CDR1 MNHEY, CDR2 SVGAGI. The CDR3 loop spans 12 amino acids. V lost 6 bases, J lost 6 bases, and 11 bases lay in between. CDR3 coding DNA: TGTGCCAGCAGAGCCGTCCTGGATGGCTACACCTTC. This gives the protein CASRAVLDGYTF.

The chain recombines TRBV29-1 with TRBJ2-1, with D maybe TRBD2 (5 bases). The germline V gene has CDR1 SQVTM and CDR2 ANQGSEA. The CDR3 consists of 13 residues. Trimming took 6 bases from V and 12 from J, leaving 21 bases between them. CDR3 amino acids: CSVPSTSGSGQFF. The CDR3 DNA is TGCAGCGTGCCGTCAACTAGTGGGTCAGGGCAGTTCTTC.

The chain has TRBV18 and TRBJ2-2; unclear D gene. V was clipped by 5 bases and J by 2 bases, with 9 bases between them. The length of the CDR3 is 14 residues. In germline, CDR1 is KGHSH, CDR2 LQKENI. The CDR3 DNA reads TGTGCCAGCTCATCCGAGTACAACACCGGGGAGCTGTTTTTT. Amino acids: CASSSEYNTGELFF.

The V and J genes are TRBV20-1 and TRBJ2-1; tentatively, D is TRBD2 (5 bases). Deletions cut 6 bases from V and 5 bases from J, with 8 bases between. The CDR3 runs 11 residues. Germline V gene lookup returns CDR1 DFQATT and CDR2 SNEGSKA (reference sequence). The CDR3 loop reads CSARGNNEQFF. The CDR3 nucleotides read TGCAGTGCACGGGGAAACAATGAGCAGTTCTTC.

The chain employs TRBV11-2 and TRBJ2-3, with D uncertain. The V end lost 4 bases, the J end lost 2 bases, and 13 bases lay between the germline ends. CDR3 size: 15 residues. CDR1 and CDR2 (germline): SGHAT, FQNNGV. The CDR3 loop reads CASSSFGSATDTQYF. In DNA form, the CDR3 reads TGTGCCAGCAGCTCCTTCGGGTCCGCCACAGATACGCAGTATTTT. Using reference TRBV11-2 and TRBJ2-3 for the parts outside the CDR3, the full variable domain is EAGVAQSPRYKIIEKRQSVAFWCNPISGHATLYWYQQILGQGPKLLIQFQNNGVVDDSQLPKDRFSAERLKGVDSTLKIQPAKLEDSAVYLCASSSFGSATDTQYFGPGTRLTVL.

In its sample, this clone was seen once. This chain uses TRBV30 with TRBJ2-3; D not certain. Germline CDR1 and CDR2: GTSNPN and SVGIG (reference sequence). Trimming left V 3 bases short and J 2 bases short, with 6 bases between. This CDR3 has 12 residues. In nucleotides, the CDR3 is TGTGCCTGGAGGCAGAACACAGATACGCAGTATTTT. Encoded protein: CAWRQNTDTQYF.

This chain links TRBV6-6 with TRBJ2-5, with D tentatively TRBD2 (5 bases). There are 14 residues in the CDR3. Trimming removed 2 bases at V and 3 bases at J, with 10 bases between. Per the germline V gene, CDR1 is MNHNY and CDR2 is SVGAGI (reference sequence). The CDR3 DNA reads TGTGCCAGCAGTTACGATGGGAGCAAAGAGACCCAGTACTTC. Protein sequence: CASSYDGSKETQYF.

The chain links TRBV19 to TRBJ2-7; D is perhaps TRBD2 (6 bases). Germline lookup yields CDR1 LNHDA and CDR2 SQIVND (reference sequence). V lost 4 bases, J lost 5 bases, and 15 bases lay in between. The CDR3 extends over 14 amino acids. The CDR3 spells CASSTRDFAHEQYF. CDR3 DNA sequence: TGTGCCAGTAGTACCCGGGACTTCGCGCACGAGCAGTACTTC.

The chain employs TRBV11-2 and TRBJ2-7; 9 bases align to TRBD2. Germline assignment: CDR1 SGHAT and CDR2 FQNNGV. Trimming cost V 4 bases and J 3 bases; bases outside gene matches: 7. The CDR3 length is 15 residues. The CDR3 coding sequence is TGTGCCAGCAGCTCAACGGGACTAGCAGACTACGAGCAGTACTTC. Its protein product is CASSSTGLADYEQYF.

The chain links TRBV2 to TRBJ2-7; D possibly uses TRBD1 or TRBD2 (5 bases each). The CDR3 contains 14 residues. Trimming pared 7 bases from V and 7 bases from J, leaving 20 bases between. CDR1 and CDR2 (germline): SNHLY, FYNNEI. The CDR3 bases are TGTGCCAGCATTTTAACCCAGGGACGTTTGGAGCAGTACTTC. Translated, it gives CASILTQGRLEQYF.

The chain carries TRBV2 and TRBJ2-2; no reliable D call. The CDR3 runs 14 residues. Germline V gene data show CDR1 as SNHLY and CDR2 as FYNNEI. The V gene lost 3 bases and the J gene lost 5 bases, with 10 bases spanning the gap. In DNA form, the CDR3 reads TGTGCCAGCAGTGAGTTACTATCAACCGGGGAGCTGTTTTTT. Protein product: CASSELLSTGELFF. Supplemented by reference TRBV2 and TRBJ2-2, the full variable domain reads EPEVTQTPSHQVTQMGQEVILRCVPISNHLYFYWYRQILGQKVEFLVSFYNNEISEKSEIFDDQFSVERPDGSNFTLKIRSTKLEDSAMYFCASSELLSTGELFFGEGSRLTVL.